This entry lists 10 T cell receptor beta chains sequenced from one sample in a study of blood T cell repertoires in COVID-19. The protocol was immunoSEQ multiplex PCR, while the TCRdb copy is restricted to in-frame clones and leaves out a portion. The data show about 89,000 clones, less than 85% seen once. The sample comprised peripheral blood. These receptors all stem from a woman aged 80 or older with acute or convalescent COVID-19.

This clone was counted at least ten times. CDR3: CASTRAARTEAFF. CDR3 bases: TGTGCCAGCACGAGGGCCGCGAGGACTGAAGCTTTCTTT. The genes are TRBV2 and TRBJ1-1; unclear D gene. The germline V and J ends were trimmed by 7 bases and 5 bases, with 14 bases remaining between them. Germline lookup yields CDR1 SNHLY and CDR2 FYNNEI. This CDR3 contains 13 residues.

This CDR3 reads CASKGRQGDGYTF. The CDR3 DNA is TGCGCCAGCAAGGGGCGCCAGGGGGATGGCTACACCTTC. V is TRBV5-1 and J is TRBJ1-2; TRBD1 aligns across 7 bases. The CDR3 has 13 residues. J lost 6 bases, V lost 6 bases, and 8 bases had no gene match. Germline V CDR1 and CDR2: SGHRS, YFSETQ.

CDR3 sequence reads: CASSQDPGQLFSYNSPLHF. In DNA form, the CDR3 reads TGCGCCAGCAGCCAAGATCCTGGACAGCTATTCTCCTATAATTCACCCCTCCACTTT. V usage is TRBV4-1 and J usage is TRBJ1-6; TRBD1 might be the D (6 bases). CDR3 size: 19 residues. The V end lost 0 bases, the J end lost 0 bases, and 15 bases lay between the germline ends. Looked up from germline, CDR1 is MGHRA and CDR2 is YSYEKL.

The chain has TRBV21-1 and TRBJ1-4; TRBD1, the D gene given by the table, was not confirmed from the DNA. TRBV21-1 is noted as a pseudogene. This CDR3 has 18 residues. CDR3 coding DNA: TGTGCCAGCAGCACAAAGGTGGCAGGGGGCCCGTTTAATGAAAAACTGTTTTTT. Amino acids: CASSTKVAGGPFNEKLFF.

J is TRBJ2-1 and V is TRBV30, with 15 bases identical to TRBD2. This CDR3 has 12 residues. From germline, CDR1 is GTSNPN and CDR2 SVGIG (reference sequence). V lost 5 bases to trimming and J lost 13 bases; unmatched junction nucleotides: 3. CDR3 nucleotides: TGTGCCTGGGGACTAGCGGGGGGGCCACAGTTCTTC. Residues: CAWGLAGGPQFF.

The rearrangement uses TRBV5-1 and TRBJ2-7; TRBD2 aligns across 9 bases. The CDR3 has 14 amino acids. CDR1 is SGHRS and CDR2 is YFSETQ in the germline V gene. V lost 4 bases, J lost 3 bases, and 5 bases stayed unmatched. The CDR3 is CASSVSGSDYEQYF. CDR3 sequence (DNA): TGCGCCAGCAGCGTTAGCGGGAGTGACTACGAGCAGTACTTC.

V is TRBV3-1 (or the pseudogene TRBV3-2) and J is TRBJ2-3, with D possibly matching TRBD2 (6 bases). The CDR3 totals 15 residues. The germline V gene encodes CDR1 LGHDT and CDR2 YNNKEL (reference sequence). V was cut by 4 bases and J by 0 bases, with 11 bases left in between. The CDR3 reads CASSRQRVSTDTQYF. As DNA, the CDR3 is TGTGCCAGCAGCCGACAGCGGGTTAGCACAGATACGCAGTATTTT.

This rearrangement joins TRBV18 to TRBJ2-7, with TRBD2 matching 10 bases. With V trimmed by 3 bases and J by 6 bases, 8 bases remained unmatched. The CDR3 is 15 amino acids. Germline loops: CDR1 KGHSH, CDR2 LQKENI. CDR3 sequence: CASSPGVAGGAEQYF. CDR3 coding DNA: TGTGCCAGCTCACCGGGGGTAGCGGGGGGTGCCGAGCAGTACTTC.

The chain has TRBV5-1 and TRBJ2-5; D might be TRBD2 (5 bases). Germline V gene lookup returns CDR1 SGHRS and CDR2 YFSETQ. The CDR3 runs to 14 residues. V gave up 2 bases and J gave up 4 bases, with 12 bases separating them. CDR3 DNA sequence: TGCGCCAGCAGCTTTTCAGCGGCAGGAGAGACCCAGTACTTC. Translation: CASSFSAAGETQYF. Using reference TRBV5-1 and TRBJ2-5 for the parts outside the CDR3, the full variable domain is KAGVTQTPRYLIKTRGQQVTLSCSPISGHRSVSWYQQTPGQGLQFLFEYFSETQRNKGNFPGRFSGRQFSNSRSEMNVSTLELGDSALYLCASSFSAAGETQYFGPGTRLLVL.

This rearrangement joins TRBV19 to TRBJ2-2; a weak D match, TRBD1 (6 bases). Trimming removed 6 bases at V and 1 base at J, with 12 bases between. Germline CDR1 and CDR2: LNHDA and SQIVND (reference sequence). There are 15 residues in the CDR3. For the CDR3, the DNA is TGTGCCAGTAGGGGCTTCAGGGGGAACACCGGGGAGCTGTTTTTT. Amino acid sequence: CASRGFRGNTGELFF.